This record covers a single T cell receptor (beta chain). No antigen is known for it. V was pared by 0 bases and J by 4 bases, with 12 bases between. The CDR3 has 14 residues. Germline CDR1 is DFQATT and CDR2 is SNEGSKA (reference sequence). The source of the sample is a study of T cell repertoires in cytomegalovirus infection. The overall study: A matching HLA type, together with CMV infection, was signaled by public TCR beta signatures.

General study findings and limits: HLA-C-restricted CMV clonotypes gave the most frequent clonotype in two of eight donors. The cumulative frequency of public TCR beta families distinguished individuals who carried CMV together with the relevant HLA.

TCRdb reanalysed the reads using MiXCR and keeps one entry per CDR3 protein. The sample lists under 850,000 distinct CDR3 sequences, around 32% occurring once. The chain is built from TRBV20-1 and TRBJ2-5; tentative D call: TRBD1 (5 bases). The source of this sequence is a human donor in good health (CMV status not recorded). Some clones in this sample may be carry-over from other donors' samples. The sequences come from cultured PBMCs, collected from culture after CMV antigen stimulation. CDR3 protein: CSARDRRVGETQYF. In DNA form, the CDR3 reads TGCAGTGCTAGAGATCGCAGGGTAGGAGAGACCCAGTACTTC.